This entry describes one T cell receptor (beta chain). Its target is not known. The data belong to a study of CD8+CD57+ T cells in acquired aplastic anemia. Genomic DNA, the template, was used for profiling of the TCR beta VDJ and CDR3. One entry per CDR3 protein results from TCRdb running MiXCR on the reads. The table lists 150,000 to 200,000 distinct CDR3 sequences, over 60% of them singletons, with 46% in the top ten. General study findings and limits: Overlapping CD8+ CDR3 repertoires of patients and controls contained around 30 shared sequences.

Sequencing used sorted CD4+, CD8+, or CD8+CD57+ T cells (not recorded which) from PBMCs. This clonotype was sampled from a human donor with severe aplastic anemia or a healthy control (not recorded which).

In DNA form, the CDR3 reads TGTGCCACCAGCAGAGATCCCGGACCATATGGCTACACCTTC. Translation: CATSRDPGPYGYTF. This chain links TRBV15 with TRBJ1-2; D not certain. The CDR3 extends over 14 amino acids. Trimming stripped 0 bases from V and 5 bases from J, with 10 bases between. Germline-derived CDR1 and CDR2 are LNHNV and YYDKDF (reference sequence).